The following is a T cell receptor beta chain sequence with its context. This clonotype was found a few times. Its antigen remains unidentified. The sample holds no much larger clone one base away, and base qualities are not on file. From its cysteine to its phenylalanine, the CDR3 spans 17 amino acids. Only CDR3 DNA remains: 51 bases, in frame from the first base. V is pruned by 3 bases and J by 4 bases, leaving 12 bases of the junction without a gene match. CDR1 and CDR2 were assigned from the germline V gene (reference sequence) as SGHKS and YYEKEE. The data are from a study of CD8 T cells in ankylosing spondylitis (dated by TCRdb to about 2017). As for the study more broadly: T cell receptor beta repertoires were profiled in healthy donors and ankylosing spondylitis patients so that disease-linked TCR variants could be found. The full study cohort comprised 25 ankylosing spondylitis patients and 110 or so healthy donors. Peripheral blood was sampled, and synovial fluid was also collected from ankylosing spondylitis patients. Results the study describes overall, beyond this receptor: Blood from ankylosing spondylitis patients appeared to be characterized by a TCR beta motif composed of eight highly homologous amino acid variants. Some motif variants were previously reported in synovial fluid and blood of reactive arthritis patients, suggesting common disease-initiation mechanisms. The disease-linked clones were reported to be significantly enriched in matched synovial fluid samples from ankylosing spondylitis patients. The disease-linked clones had a CD8+ phenotype and were found at relatively low frequencies in peripheral blood.

Instrument on record: Illumina HiSeq 2500. Quantitative 5'-RACE with molecular barcodes was the method used to prepare the TCR beta libraries. The source study handled its data this way. Disease-linked TCR variants were identified with a new computational method built on a probabilistic model of VDJ rearrangement. Through fastp at Q25 and MiXCR, TCRdb rebuilt clones from the public reads, retaining in-frame beta chains. Every entry covers one CDR3 protein and lists the most common genes and DNA from its rows. TCRdb assigned the V and J calls; the authors' analysis was not used. The table for this sample lists 300,000 to 400,000 distinct CDR3 sequences; roughly 22% of them were counted only once. Approximately 14% of the sample comes from the top ten.

Sequencing was carried out using blood, either unsorted or a sorted T cell fraction (not recorded which). The sequence is built from TRBV5-5 and TRBJ2-5; the junction holds 10 bases that match TRBD2. The sequence was collected from a male donor with ankylosing spondylitis or in good health (not recorded which). The CDR3 protein: CASSWRGGTSVGETQYF. The sequence in DNA is TGTGCCAGCAGCTGGCGTGGGGGGACTAGCGTTGGAGAGACCCAGTACTTC. When the CDR3 is completed using the reference TRBV5-5 and TRBJ2-5 genes on either side, the full variable domain is DAGVTQSPTHLIKTRGQQVTLRCSPISGHKSVSWYQQVLGQGPQFIFQYYEKEERGRGNFPDRFSARQFPNYSSELNVNALLLGDSALYLCASSWRGGTSVGETQYFGPGTRLLVL.